This is a list of T cell receptor beta chains from one sample in a study of cytomegalovirus exposure and HLA in healthy donors. The repertoire was sequenced with immunoSEQ multiplex PCR; TCRdb's copy has only in-frame clones and lacks some. The table records some 120,000 clones, roughly 80% of them present only once. What was sequenced was PBMCs. The receptor source for this set is a middle-aged man in good health and CMV-seronegative. CDR3s include the opening cysteine and the closing phenylalanine or tryptophan. The D gene is left open where the match is weak. Size is omitted from some rows. Given values are once, few, many or a class for expanded clones.

clone size	V gene	D gene	J gene	CDR3 protein	CDR3 DNA
.	TRBV28	.	TRBJ1-2	CASSLVGGGYGYTF	TGTGCCAGCAGTTTAGTGGGAGGTGGCTATGGCTACACCTTC
.	TRBV7-9	TRBD1	TRBJ1-2	CASRSSGQSYGYTF	TGTGCCAGCAGGTCCTCGGGACAGAGCTATGGCTACACCTTC
once	TRBV10-1	TRBD1	TRBJ1-2	CASSEDRGSGYTF	TGCGCCAGCAGTGAGGACAGGGGAAGTGGCTACACCTTC
.	TRBV7-8	TRBD1	TRBJ2-7	CASRPGQSYEQYF	TGTGCCAGCAGACCGGGACAGTCCTACGAGCAGTACTTC
.	TRBV25-1	TRBD1	TRBJ2-5	CASSESYGQGAPVEQYF	TGTGCCAGCAGTGAAAGTTACGGACAGGGGGCTCCTGTGGAGCAGTACTTC
.	TRBV10-3	.	TRBJ1-5	CAISEGQWGNQPQHF	TGTGCCATCAGTGAGGGACAGTGGGGCAATCAGCCCCAGCATTTT
.	TRBV5-6	.	TRBJ1-1	CASSSYTEAFF	TGTGCCAGCAGCTCATACACTGAAGCTTTCTTT
.	TRBV5-1	.	TRBJ1-5	CASSLDVDGNQPQHF	TGCGCCAGCAGCTTGGATGTAGATGGCAATCAGCCCCAGCATTTT
.	TRBV9	TRBD2	TRBJ2-7	CASSPREYVSYEQYF	TGTGCCAGCAGCCCGCGGGAGTACGTCTCCTACGAGCAGTACTTC
few	TRBV6-6	.	TRBJ1-5	CASSTESNQPQHF	TGTGCCAGCAGTACAGAAAGCAATCAGCCCCAGCATTTT
.	TRBV18	TRBD1	TRBJ1-2	CASSPGTESYGYTF	TGTGCCAGCTCACCCGGGACAGAGAGCTATGGCTACACCTTC
.	TRBV7-3	.	TRBJ2-1	CASSPKVASANNEQFF	TGTGCCAGCAGCCCAAAGGTAGCTAGCGCCAACAATGAGCAGTTCTTC
.	TRBV6-5	TRBD1	TRBJ2-7	CVSMRTGYGEQYF	TGTGTCAGCATGCGGACAGGGTATGGGGAGCAGTACTTC
.	TRBV7-9	.	TRBJ1-2	CASSFVAGPDGYTF	TGTGCCAGCAGCTTCGTGGCGGGGCCTGATGGCTACACCTTC
.	TRBV2	.	TRBJ2-5	CASRGASRQETQYF	TGTGCCAGCAGGGGGGCTAGCCGACAAGAGACCCAGTACTTC
.	TRBV28	TRBD1	TRBJ2-1	CASRGQGPSYNEQFF	TGTGCCAGCAGGGGACAGGGGCCCTCCTACAATGAGCAGTTCTTC
.	TRBV6-5	.	TRBJ2-2	CASSYSAQPNTGELFF	TGTGCCAGCAGTTACTCGGCACAACCGAACACCGGGGAGCTGTTTTTT
.	TRBV27	.	TRBJ2-1	CASSFWRQGSYNEQFF	TGTGCCAGCAGTTTTTGGCGGCAGGGATCGTACAATGAGCAGTTCTTC
.	TRBV11-2	TRBD2	TRBJ2-7	CASSLFGTSGYEQYF	TGTGCCAGCAGCTTGTTTGGGACTAGCGGCTACGAGCAGTACTTC
.	TRBV30	.	TRBJ1-5	CAWSVERDQPQHF	TGTGCCTGGAGTGTAGAGAGGGATCAGCCCCAGCATTTT
.	TRBV10-3	TRBD2	TRBJ2-7	CAISEGLAGGYEQYF	TGTGCCATCAGTGAGGGGCTAGCGGGAGGCTACGAGCAGTACTTC
.	TRBV6-4	TRBD1	TRBJ2-1	CASSDRTGTGQFF	TGTGCCAGCAGTGACAGAACCGGGACAGGGCAGTTCTTC
.	TRBV30	.	TRBJ1-2	CAWNWEGRGGYTF	TGTGCCTGGAATTGGGAGGGTCGAGGAGGCTACACCTTC
.	TRBV27	.	TRBJ1-2	CASSSGYNYGYTF	TGTGCCAGCAGTTCAGGATATAACTATGGCTACACCTTC
.	TRBV10-2	.	TRBJ2-6	CASSSGDGANVLTF	TGCGCCAGCAGTTCAGGGGATGGGGCCAACGTCCTGACTTTC
.	TRBV10-3	.	TRBJ2-5	CAISEGIQETQYF	TGTGCCATCAGTGAGGGCATCCAAGAGACCCAGTACTTC
.	TRBV5-1	.	TRBJ2-5	CASSPSDGVQETQYF	TGCGCCAGCAGCCCCTCGGATGGAGTACAAGAGACCCAGTACTTC
.	TRBV5-1	TRBD1	TRBJ1-2	CASSRTGDYGYTF	TGCGCCAGCAGCCGTACAGGGGACTATGGCTACACCTTC
.	TRBV5-1	TRBD1	TRBJ2-1	CASSLTGGTNEQFF	TGCGCCAGCAGCTTGACAGGGGGCACGAATGAGCAGTTCTTC
.	TRBV6-1	TRBD2	TRBJ2-3	CASSELAGGPDTQYF	TGTGCCAGCAGTGAACTAGCGGGGGGGCCAGATACGCAGTATTTT
.	TRBV19	.	TRBJ2-6	CASSVLTAGANVLTF	TGTGCCAGTAGTGTCTTGACAGCTGGGGCCAACGTCCTGACTTTC
.	TRBV2	.	TRBJ2-7	CASNHGQATYEQYF	TGTGCCAGCAATCACGGACAAGCCACCTACGAGCAGTACTTC
.	TRBV27	TRBD2	TRBJ2-3	CASSPAGVGADTQYF	TGTGCCAGCAGCCCAGCGGGAGTGGGGGCAGATACGCAGTATTTT
.	TRBV7-2	.	TRBJ2-7	CASSLLDQGSYEQYF	TGTGCCAGCAGCTTATTGGACCAGGGCTCCTACGAGCAGTACTTC
.	TRBV19	.	TRBJ2-2	CASRRATGELFF	TGTGCCAGTAGGAGGGCGACCGGGGAGCTGTTTTTT
once	TRBV27	.	TRBJ2-3	CASSLRRTVALQLPGDTQYF	TGTGCCAGCAGTTTACGTCGGACAGTCGCTCTTCAACTTCCGGGGGATACGCAGTATTTT
.	TRBV25-1	.	TRBJ1-3	CASSLSGNTIYF	TGTGCCAGCAGTCTCTCTGGAAACACCATATATTTT
few	TRBV7-9	TRBD2	TRBJ2-3	CASSFLTGEGTDTQYF	TGTGCCAGCAGCTTCCTGACGGGGGAGGGGACAGATACGCAGTATTTT
.	TRBV7-2	TRBD1	TRBJ2-1	CASSPLRDRAIKVFF	TGTGCCAGCAGCCCCCTTCGGGACAGGGCAATAAAGGTGTTCTTC
.	TRBV6-5	TRBD1	TRBJ2-7	CASTSTGDEQYF	TGTGCCAGCACTTCGACAGGGGACGAGCAGTACTTC
.	TRBV25-1	.	TRBJ2-5	CASSRRGETQYF	TGTGCCAGCAGCCGACGGGGGGAGACCCAGTACTTC
.	TRBV2	.	TRBJ1-1	CASRAVNTEAFF	TGTGCCAGCAGGGCGGTGAACACTGAAGCTTTCTTT
.	TRBV9	.	TRBJ1-2	CASSPNRANYGYTF	TGTGCCAGCAGCCCAAACAGGGCAAACTATGGCTACACCTTC
.	TRBV30	.	TRBJ1-2	CAWSTGRGAYGYTF	TGTGCCTGGAGTACAGGGAGAGGGGCCTATGGCTACACCTTC
.	TRBV7-9	TRBD2	TRBJ2-7	CASSFTSGASEQYF	TGTGCCAGCAGCTTTACTAGCGGGGCCAGCGAGCAGTACTTC
.	TRBV6-1	.	TRBJ1-6	CASSERGNTGNSPLHF	TGTGCCAGCAGTGAACGGGGTAACACGGGGAATTCACCCCTCCACTTT
once	TRBV19	.	TRBJ1-5	CASSIFVVSDQPQHF	TGTGCCAGTAGTATTTTTGTGGTAAGCGATCAGCCCCAGCATTTT
.	TRBV7-3	.	TRBJ1-1	CASSLQGRDTEAFF	TGTGCCAGCAGCTTACAAGGCAGGGACACTGAAGCTTTCTTT
few	TRBV6-1	TRBD2	TRBJ2-1	CASSSPGLTYNEQFF	TGTGCCAGCAGTTCGCCGGGACTAACTTACAATGAGCAGTTCTTC
.	TRBV5-5	.	TRBJ2-1	CASANTGSYNEQFF	TGTGCCAGCGCCAACACAGGGAGCTACAATGAGCAGTTCTTC
.	TRBV5-1	.	TRBJ2-5	CASRDRQQETQYF	TGCGCCAGCAGGGACAGACAGCAAGAGACCCAGTACTTC
.	TRBV27	TRBD1	TRBJ2-6	CATHPGQGASGANVLTF	TGTGCCACTCACCCCGGACAGGGGGCGTCTGGGGCCAACGTCCTGACTTTC
.	TRBV7-9	.	TRBJ1-1	CASSRGGEPNTEAFF	TGTGCCAGCAGCCGGGGGGGGGAGCCGAACACTGAAGCTTTCTTT
once	TRBV18	.	TRBJ1-1	CASSRGGANTEAFF	TGTGCCAGCTCACGTGGAGGGGCGAACACTGAAGCTTTCTTT
.	TRBV9	TRBD1	TRBJ2-7	CASSPGQGYEQYF	TGTGCCAGCAGCCCGGGACAGGGGTACGAGCAGTACTTC
few	TRBV28	.	TRBJ2-7	CASSSPFGRDYYEQYF	TGTGCCAGCAGTTCCCCCTTCGGACGGGATTACTACGAGCAGTACTTC
.	TRBV27	.	TRBJ2-7	CASLPGGPPGNEQYF	TGTGCCAGCCTCCCAGGGGGGCCGCCGGGGAACGAGCAGTACTTC
.	TRBV10-3	TRBD2	TRBJ2-5	CAIRASGGQETQYF	TGTGCCATCAGGGCTAGCGGGGGTCAAGAGACCCAGTACTTC
.	TRBV28	.	TRBJ1-1	CASSLDWSSEAFF	TGTGCCAGCAGTTTAGACTGGTCGAGTGAAGCTTTCTTT
.	TRBV5-1	TRBD2	TRBJ2-5	CASKPLAGGSETQYF	TGCGCCAGCAAACCCCTAGCGGGAGGCTCAGAGACCCAGTACTTC